This T cell receptor (beta chain) was found in a study of human T cells and chemical hapten exposure. Study at large: Weekly administration of diphenylcyclopropenone to the scalp of patients continued throughout the roughly 26-week study. Study results and limitations: Controls had significantly fewer large CDR3 similarity clusters than were formed by expanded TCRs.

This clonotype has a count of ten or more. No antigen is known for it. CDR1 and CDR2 from the germline V gene are MNHNY and SVGAGI (reference sequence). V gave up 1 base and J gave up 8 bases, with 8 bases separating them. CDR3 length: 12 residues. The time point denotes: pre-sensitization, week 0. Treatment of the sample: therapeutic diphenylcyclopropenone sensitization with weekly scalp DPC. Patch tests were applied only after blood draws. Extraction of total RNA was performed on unfractionated whole blood. MiXCR, applied by TCRdb to the RACE reads, yields one record per CDR3 protein. The profile shows roughly 250,000 distinct CDR3 sequences, about 8.6% of them singletons.

The source of this sequence is a woman aged 40 to 50 with alopecia areata. Some clones in this sample may be carry-over from other donors' samples. The chain is built from TRBV6-6 and TRBJ1-1; D is uncertain. The sequencing used whole blood, collected in connection with sensitization to the hapten diphenylcyclopropenone (DPC). CDR3 coding DNA: TGTGCCAGCAGTTACTGGCAAGAAGAAGCTTTCTTT. Residues: CASSYWQEEAFF.